This entry features one T cell receptor beta chain sequence. The data originate from a study of blood T cell repertoires in COVID-19. On the study more broadly: From the United States, Italy and Spain came samples of acute and convalescent COVID-19. In each case, the material was cDNA or gDNA derived from T cells, B-cell-depleted T cells, or PBMCs.

Germline V gene data show CDR1 as KGHSH and CDR2 as LQKENI. This CDR3 spans 13 amino acids. V was trimmed by 6 bases and J by 4 bases, leaving 10 bases between them. Per the authors' pipeline: Estimation of nucleated cell counts was performed using reference gene primer amplification. Sequencing used immunoSEQ multiplex PCR; TCRdb keeps in-frame clones, though not all of them. V, J and clone size are those of that table, while D and trimming were read from the DNA. Seen here are 95,000 to 120,000 clones, approximately 70% observed once, and the top ten hold 1.5% to 2%. The origin of this receptor is a middle-aged woman with acute or convalescent COVID-19. This chain uses TRBV18 with TRBJ1-5, with no clear D. The sequenced material came from peripheral blood. Here the CDR3 reads CASSRDKNQPQHF. CDR3 coding DNA: TGTGCCAGCTCCCGAGACAAGAATCAGCCCCAGCATTTT.